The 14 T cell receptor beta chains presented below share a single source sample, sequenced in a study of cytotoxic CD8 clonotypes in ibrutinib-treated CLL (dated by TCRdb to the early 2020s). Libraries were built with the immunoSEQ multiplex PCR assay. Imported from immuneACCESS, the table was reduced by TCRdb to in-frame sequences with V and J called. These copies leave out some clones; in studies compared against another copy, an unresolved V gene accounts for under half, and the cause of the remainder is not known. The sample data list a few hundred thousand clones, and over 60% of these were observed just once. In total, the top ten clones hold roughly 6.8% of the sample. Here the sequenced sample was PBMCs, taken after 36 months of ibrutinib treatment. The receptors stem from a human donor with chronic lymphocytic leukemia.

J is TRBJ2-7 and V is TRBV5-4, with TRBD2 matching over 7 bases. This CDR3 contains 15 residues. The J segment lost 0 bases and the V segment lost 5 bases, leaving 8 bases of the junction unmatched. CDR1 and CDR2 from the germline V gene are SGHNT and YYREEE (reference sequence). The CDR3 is CASRIGGGSSYEQYF. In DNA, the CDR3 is TGTGCCAGCAGAATAGGCGGGGGTAGCTCCTACGAGCAGTACTTC.

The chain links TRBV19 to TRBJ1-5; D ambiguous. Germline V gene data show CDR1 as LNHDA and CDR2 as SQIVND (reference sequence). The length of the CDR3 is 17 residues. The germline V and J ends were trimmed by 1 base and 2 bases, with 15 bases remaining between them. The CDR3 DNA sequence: TGTGCCAGTAGTATAGTGGAGGGAAGGAAGGGCAATCAGCCCCAGCATTTT. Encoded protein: CASSIVEGRKGNQPQHF. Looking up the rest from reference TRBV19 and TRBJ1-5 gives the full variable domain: DGGITQSPKYLFRKEGQNVTLSCEQNLNHDAMYWYRQDPGQGLRLIYYSQIVNDFQKGDIAEGYSVSREKKESFPLTVTSAQKNPTAFYLCASSIVEGRKGNQPQHFGDGTRLSIL.

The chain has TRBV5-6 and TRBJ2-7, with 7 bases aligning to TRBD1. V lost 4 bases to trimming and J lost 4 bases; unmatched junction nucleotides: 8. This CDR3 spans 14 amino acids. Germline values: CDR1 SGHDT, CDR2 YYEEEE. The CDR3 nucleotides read TGTGCCAGCAGCGGTGACAGGGATCAGTACGAGCAGTACTTC. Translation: CASSGDRDQYEQYF. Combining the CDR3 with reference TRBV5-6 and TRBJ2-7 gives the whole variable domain DAGVTQSPTHLIKTRGQQVTLRCSPKSGHDTVSWYQQALGQGPQFIFQYYEEEERQRGNFPDRFSGHQFPNYSSELNVNALLLGDSALYLCASSGDRDQYEQYFGPGTRLTVT.

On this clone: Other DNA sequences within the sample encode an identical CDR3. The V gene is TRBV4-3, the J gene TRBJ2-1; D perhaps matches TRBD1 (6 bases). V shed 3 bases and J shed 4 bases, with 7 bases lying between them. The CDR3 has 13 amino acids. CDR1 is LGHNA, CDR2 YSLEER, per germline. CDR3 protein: CASSQGTYNEQFF. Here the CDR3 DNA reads TGCGCCAGCAGCCAGGGGACATACAATGAGCAGTTCTTC.

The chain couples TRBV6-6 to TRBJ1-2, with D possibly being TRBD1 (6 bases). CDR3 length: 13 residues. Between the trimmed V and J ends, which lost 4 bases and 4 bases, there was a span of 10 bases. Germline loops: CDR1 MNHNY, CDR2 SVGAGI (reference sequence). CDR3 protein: CASSFGQLYGYTF. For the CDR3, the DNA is TGTGCCAGCAGTTTCGGACAGCTCTATGGCTACACCTTC.

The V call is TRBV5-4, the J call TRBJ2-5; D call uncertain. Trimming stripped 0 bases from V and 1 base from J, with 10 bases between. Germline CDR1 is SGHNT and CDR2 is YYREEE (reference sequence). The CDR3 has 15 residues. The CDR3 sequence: CASSLEPERQETQYF. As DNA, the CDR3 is TGTGCCAGCAGCTTGGAACCGGAACGCCAAGAGACCCAGTACTTC. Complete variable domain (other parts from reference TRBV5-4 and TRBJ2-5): ETGVTQSPTHLIKTRGQQVTLRCSSQSGHNTVSWYQQALGQGPQFIFQYYREEENGRGNFPPRFSGLQFPNYSSELNVNALELDDSALYLCASSLEPERQETQYFGPGTRLLVL.

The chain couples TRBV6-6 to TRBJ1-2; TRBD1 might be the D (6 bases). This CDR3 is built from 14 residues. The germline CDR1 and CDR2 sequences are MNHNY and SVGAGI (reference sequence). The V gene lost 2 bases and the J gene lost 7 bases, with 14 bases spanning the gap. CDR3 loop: CASSYQTGSGGYTF. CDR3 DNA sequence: TGTGCCAGCAGTTACCAAACAGGGTCGGGTGGCTACACCTTC.

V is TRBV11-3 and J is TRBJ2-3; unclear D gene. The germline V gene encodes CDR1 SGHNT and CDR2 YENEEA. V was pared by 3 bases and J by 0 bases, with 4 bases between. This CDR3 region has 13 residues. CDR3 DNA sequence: TGTGCCAGCAGCTTTGACAGCACAGATACGCAGTATTTT. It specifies CASSFDSTDTQYF.

This CDR3 is CASSATGADTQYF. CDR3 bases: TGCGCCAGCAGCGCAACAGGGGCAGATACGCAGTATTTT. The rearrangement uses TRBV5-1 and TRBJ2-3; the match to TRBD1 covers 7 bases. Germline loops: CDR1 SGHRS, CDR2 YFSETQ. V was clipped by 4 bases and J by 4 bases; unmatched bases: 3. CDR3 length: 13 residues.

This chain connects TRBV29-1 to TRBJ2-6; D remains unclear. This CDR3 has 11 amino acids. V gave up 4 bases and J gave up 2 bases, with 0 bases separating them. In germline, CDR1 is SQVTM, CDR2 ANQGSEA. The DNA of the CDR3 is TGCAGCGTTGCTGGGGCCAACGTCCTGACTTTC. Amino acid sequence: CSVAGANVLTF.

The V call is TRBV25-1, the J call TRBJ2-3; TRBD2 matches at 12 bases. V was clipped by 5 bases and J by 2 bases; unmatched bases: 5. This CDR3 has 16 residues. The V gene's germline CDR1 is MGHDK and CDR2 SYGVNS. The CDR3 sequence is CASSHRLAGATDTQYF. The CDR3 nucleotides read TGTGCCAGCAGTCATCGACTAGCGGGAGCCACAGATACGCAGTATTTT.

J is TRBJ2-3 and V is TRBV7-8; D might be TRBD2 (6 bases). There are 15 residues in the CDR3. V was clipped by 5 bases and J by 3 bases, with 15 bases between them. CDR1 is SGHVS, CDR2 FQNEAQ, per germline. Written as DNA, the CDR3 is TGTGCCAGCAGCCAGAACCGGGACTTGACAGATACGCAGTATTTT. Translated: CASSQNRDLTDTQYF.

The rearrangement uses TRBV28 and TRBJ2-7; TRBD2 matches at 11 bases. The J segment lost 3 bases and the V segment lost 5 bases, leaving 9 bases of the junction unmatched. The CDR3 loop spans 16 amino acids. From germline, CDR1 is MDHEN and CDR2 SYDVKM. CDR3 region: CASSGTSGKFNYEQYF. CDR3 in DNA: TGTGCCAGCAGTGGGACTAGCGGAAAGTTTAACTACGAGCAGTACTTC.

The CDR3 here is CASSVGGGLAYEQYF. CDR3 bases: TGTGCCAGCAGCGTAGGGGGAGGACTAGCCTACGAGCAGTACTTC. This chain links TRBV9 with TRBJ2-7; 7 bases match TRBD2. In germline, CDR1 is SGDLS, CDR2 YYNGEE. The CDR3 length is 15 residues. The V segment lost 0 bases and the J segment 2 bases; nucleotides outside the gene matches: 5.